This T cell receptor (beta chain) was captured in a study of blood T cell repertoires in COVID-19. Using immunoSEQ multiplex PCR, the repertoire was profiled, and TCRdb retains in-frame clones only, with some absent. This sample carries more than 15,000 clones, about nine tenths of them seen once, and the ten largest clones take 15% to 20%. V was clipped by 0 bases and J by 6 bases, with 9 bases between them. In germline, CDR1 is SGHDT, CDR2 YYEEEE. The CDR3 sequence is 14 residues long. The TCR sequence derives from a man in his fifties with active COVID-19. This sequence joins TRBV5-6 and TRBJ2-2; D may be TRBD1 (6 bases). The sample was peripheral blood. DNA for the CDR3: TGTGCCAGCAGCTTGGGGACAGTCTCCGGGGAGCTGTTTTTT. The encoded protein is CASSLGTVSGELFF.